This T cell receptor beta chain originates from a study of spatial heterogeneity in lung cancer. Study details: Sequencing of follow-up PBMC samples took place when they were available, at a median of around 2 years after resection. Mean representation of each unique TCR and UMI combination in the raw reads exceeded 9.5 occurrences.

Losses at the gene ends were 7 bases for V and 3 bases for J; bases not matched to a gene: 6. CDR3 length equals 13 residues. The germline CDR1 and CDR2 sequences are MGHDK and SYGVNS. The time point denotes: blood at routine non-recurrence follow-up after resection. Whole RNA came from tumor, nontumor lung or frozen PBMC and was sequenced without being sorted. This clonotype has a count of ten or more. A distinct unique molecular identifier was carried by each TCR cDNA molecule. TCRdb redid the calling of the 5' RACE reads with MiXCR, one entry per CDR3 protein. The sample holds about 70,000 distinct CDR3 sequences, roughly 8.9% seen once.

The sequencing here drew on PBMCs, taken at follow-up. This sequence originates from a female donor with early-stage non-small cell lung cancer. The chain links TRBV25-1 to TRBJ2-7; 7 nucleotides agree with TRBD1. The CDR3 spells CASTPGGIYEQYF. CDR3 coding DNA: TGTGCCAGCACCCCAGGGGGTATCTACGAGCAGTACTTC.